This is a list of T cell receptor beta chains from one sample in a study of beta chain features in type 1 diabetes. Profiling relied on immunoSEQ multiplex PCR, and the TCRdb table lists in-frame clones only, not all of them. The sample carries fewer than 900,000 clones, roughly 15% recorded once. Sequenced sample: naive CD4+ T cells from blood. These receptors were collected from a woman aged 18-35 years in good health. CDR3s include the opening cysteine and the closing phenylalanine or tryptophan. Each record gives: V gene, D gene, J gene, clone size, CDR3 protein, CDR3 DNA. A D gene is named only where the DNA matches it firmly. Some rows have no size entry. The others give once, few or many, or a class for an expanded clone.

TRBV7-6	.	TRBJ2-5	.	CASSLAWERETQYF	TGTGCCAGCAGCTTAGCGTGGGAGCGAGAGACCCAGTACTTC
TRBV29-1	TRBD1	TRBJ2-5	.	CSEKGADQETQYF	TGCAGCGAGAAGGGGGCGGACCAAGAGACCCAGTACTTC
TRBV10-3	.	TRBJ2-1	few	CAISAGNNLLF	TGTGCCATCAGTGCCGGGAATAACTTACTCTTC
TRBV6-5	.	TRBJ2-1	.	CASSAQGGFFNEQFF	TGTGCCAGCAGTGCCCAGGGGGGGTTCTTCAATGAGCAGTTCTTC
TRBV19	TRBD1	TRBJ1-2	few	CASSIFGTGDDGYTF	TGTGCCAGTAGTATCTTCGGGACAGGGGATGATGGCTACACCTTC
TRBV29-1	.	TRBJ2-3	few	CSVGSWQGRTDTQYF	TGCAGCGTTGGCTCGTGGCAGGGCCGCACAGATACGCAGTATTTT
TRBV18	.	TRBJ2-1	.	CASSPPGGAYNEQFF	TGTGCCAGCTCACCACCGGGGGGCGCCTACAATGAGCAGTTCTTC
TRBV11-2	.	TRBJ2-7	.	CASSPPAAYEQYF	TGTGCCAGCAGCCCCCCCGCAGCCTACGAGCAGTACTTC
TRBV5-1	TRBD1	TRBJ2-7	.	CASSLSGTGGFEQYF	TGCGCCAGCAGCTTGTCTGGGACAGGAGGCTTCGAGCAGTACTTC
TRBV7-2	.	TRBJ1-1	few	CASSLTDMNTEAFF	TGTGCCAGCAGCTTGACAGACATGAACACTGAAGCTTTCTTT
TRBV6-6	TRBD1	TRBJ2-1	.	CASSSPGGPQFF	TGTGCCAGCAGTTCTCCAGGGGGCCCACAGTTCTTC
TRBV28	TRBD1	TRBJ1-1	few	CASSPFGTGGHTEAFF	TGTGCCAGCAGCCCCTTTGGGACAGGCGGGCACACTGAAGCTTTCTTT
TRBV7-9	.	TRBJ1-1	once	CASSRTVNTEAFF	TGTGCCAGCAGCCGGACAGTGAACACTGAAGCTTTCTTT
TRBV29-1	TRBD2	TRBJ2-3	.	CSAGPTSGTPDTQYF	TGCAGCGCCGGCCCGACTAGCGGGACCCCAGATACGCAGTATTTT
TRBV11-2	.	TRBJ1-3	few	CASTRAASGNTIYF	TGTGCCAGCACTCGGGCAGCCTCTGGAAACACCATATATTTT
TRBV7-2	.	TRBJ2-3	.	CASSWGGNGDTQYF	TGTGCCAGCAGCTGGGGTGGGAACGGCGATACGCAGTATTTT
TRBV19	.	TRBJ1-1	few	CASSKTRDKNTEAFF	TGTGCCAGCTCGAAAACCCGGGACAAAAACACTGAAGCTTTCTTT
TRBV18	TRBD1	TRBJ1-5	few	CASSPTHTGGKGQPQHF	TGTGCCAGCTCACCTACACATACAGGGGGCAAAGGGCAGCCCCAGCATTTT
TRBV5-1	.	TRBJ2-1	.	CASSSGFSSYNEQFF	TGCGCCAGCAGTAGCGGTTTTAGCTCCTACAATGAGCAGTTCTTC
TRBV28	.	TRBJ2-1	few	CASSPHTAGLGNEQFF	TGTGCCAGCAGCCCCCATACGGCGGGACTGGGGAATGAGCAGTTCTTC
TRBV10-1	TRBD1	TRBJ1-1	.	CASSTGTVFMNTEAFF	TGCGCCAGCAGTACCGGGACAGTTTTCATGAACACTGAAGCTTTCTTT
TRBV9	TRBD1	TRBJ2-7	.	CASSVVRQGIHEQYF	TGTGCCAGCAGCGTAGTCCGACAGGGTATCCACGAGCAGTACTTC
TRBV5-4	.	TRBJ1-1	few	CATLPSWGRPEAFF	TGTGCCACCCTTCCTTCGTGGGGGCGCCCTGAAGCTTTCTTT
TRBV28	.	TRBJ2-4	few	CASSLGGRAKNIQYF	TGTGCCAGCAGTTTAGGGGGCCGGGCCAAAAACATTCAGTACTTC
TRBV7-2	.	TRBJ1-4	.	CASSYGTNEKLFF	TGTGCCAGCAGCTACGGGACTAATGAAAAACTGTTTTTT
TRBV7-9	.	TRBJ2-1	.	CASSGRGTYNEQFF	TGTGCCAGCAGCGGCCGGGGGACCTACAATGAGCAGTTCTTC
TRBV18	.	TRBJ2-1	.	CASSGPRGSYNEQFF	TGTGCCAGCTCCGGGCCCCGGGGCTCCTACAATGAGCAGTTCTTC
TRBV19	TRBD1	TRBJ2-5	.	CASRHSGTGQETQYF	TGTGCCAGTAGACATTCAGGGACAGGACAAGAGACCCAGTACTTC
TRBV4-3	TRBD2	TRBJ2-2	.	CASSRNPGTSGNTGELFF	TGCGCCAGCAGCCGGAACCCCGGGACTAGCGGGAACACCGGGGAGCTGTTTTTT
TRBV5-4	TRBD1	TRBJ1-1	.	CAGRYTGGRHTEAFF	TGTGCCGGCAGATACACAGGGGGTCGTCACACTGAAGCTTTCTTT
TRBV2	TRBD1	TRBJ2-2	.	CASRRQGRTGELFF	TGTGCCAGCAGGAGACAGGGGAGGACCGGGGAGCTGTTTTTT
TRBV1	.	TRBJ2-1	.	CTSSQDSRQSSYNEQFF	TGCACCAGCAGCCAAGACAGTCGCCAGAGCTCCTACAATGAGCAGTTCTTC
TRBV29-1	.	TRBJ2-1	few	CSVGQGGNEQFF	TGCAGCGTTGGCCAGGGGGGCAATGAGCAGTTCTTC
TRBV5-1	TRBD1	TRBJ1-2	.	CASSLQGEGSMGTF	TGCGCCAGCAGCTTGCAGGGGGAAGGATCGATGGGCACCTTC
TRBV7-9	.	TRBJ1-2	.	CASSPLGQLLYGYTF	TGTGCCAGCAGCCCACTAGGGCAGCTCCTCTATGGCTACACCTTC
TRBV28	.	TRBJ1-1	few	CASSRRWERGTEAFF	TGTGCCAGCAGTCGCAGGTGGGAACGGGGCACTGAAGCTTTCTTT
TRBV5-1	.	TRBJ2-5	few	CASSPSTRLETQYF	TGCGCCAGCAGCCCGTCGACTAGACTGGAGACCCAGTACTTC
TRBV20-1	.	TRBJ2-7	few	CSAEWKYEQYF	TGCAGTGCCGAATGGAAATACGAGCAGTACTTC
TRBV11-2	TRBD2	TRBJ2-1	.	CASSLLAGKYNEQFF	TGTGCCAGCAGCTTACTAGCGGGTAAATACAATGAGCAGTTCTTC
TRBV18	.	TRBJ1-1	few	CASSPMDTEAFF	TGTGCCAGCTCACCAATGGACACTGAAGCTTTCTTT
TRBV5-6	.	TRBJ2-7	few	CASRVGRDKQYF	TGTGCCAGCAGAGTTGGTCGTGACAAGCAGTACTTC
TRBV7-9	.	TRBJ2-5	few	CASSLASSTPKETQYF	TGTGCCAGCAGCTTAGCGTCGTCGACGCCCAAAGAGACCCAGTACTTC
TRBV9	.	TRBJ2-3	.	CASSAGTDTQYF	TGTGCCAGCAGCGCGGGGACAGATACGCAGTATTTT
TRBV9	.	TRBJ1-6	few	CASSVGGVSPLHF	TGTGCCAGCAGCGTAGGGGGAGTTTCACCCCTCCACTTT
TRBV18	.	TRBJ2-4	few	CASSLAGAKNIQYF	TGTGCCAGCTCACTCGCTGGGGCCAAAAACATTCAGTACTTC
TRBV14	TRBD2	TRBJ2-2	.	CASKGGSGAGELFF	TGTGCCAGCAAGGGCGGGAGCGGTGCCGGGGAGCTGTTTTTT
TRBV28	TRBD2	TRBJ2-1	few	CASRLPGLAGYKQFF	TGTGCCAGCAGACTCCCGGGACTAGCGGGTTATAAGCAGTTCTTC
TRBV29-1	.	TRBJ2-2	few	CSVPPRLARLANTGELFF	TGCAGCGTCCCCCCAAGGCTAGCCCGCCTCGCGAACACCGGGGAGCTGTTTTTT
TRBV4-1	.	TRBJ1-2	few	CASSRPASGINYGYTF	TGCGCCAGCAGCCGCCCGGCGTCGGGGATAAACTATGGCTACACCTTC
TRBV27	.	TRBJ1-5	few	CASRGQHF	TGTGCCAGTAGGGGCCAGCATTTT